One sample yielded the 21 T cell receptor beta chains listed below, sequenced in a study of T and B cells in COVID-19 patients. Multiplex PCR with BIOMED2 TRB-A/B primer pools amplified TRB rearrangements. MiXCR was run by TCRdb on the multiplex PCR reads, yielding one entry per CDR3 protein. This table holds some 8,400 distinct CDR3 sequences, roughly 26% found once. From blood, roughly 220-550 ng of genomic DNA served as TRB template. Sequencing was carried out using blood. The receptors were sampled from a human donor who had recovered from COVID-19.

This chain joins TRBV4-3 and TRBJ1-2; D gene unclear. This CDR3 spans 15 amino acids. The germline V gene encodes CDR1 LGHNA and CDR2 YSLEER. Trimming shortened V by 0 bases and J by 5 bases, and 13 bases separated the two germline ends. This chain's CDR3 is CASSQDAAGSYGYTF. For the CDR3, the DNA is TGCGCCAGCAGCCAAGATGCGGCAGGTTCTTATGGCTACACCTTC.

In its sample, this clonotype ranks as medium-sized. This sequence joins TRBV19 and TRBJ2-7; D is undetermined. This CDR3 has 12 amino acids. V dropped 5 bases and J dropped 0 bases, with 5 bases sitting between them. Germline CDR1 is LNHDA and CDR2 is SQIVND (reference sequence). The CDR3 sequence is CASSGNSYEQYF. The CDR3 region has the DNA TGTGCCAGTAGTGGCAACTCCTACGAGCAGTACTTC.

This clonotype was picked up many times. This CDR3 reads CATSRGLSYEQYF. CDR3 nucleotides: TGTGCCACCAGCAGAGGGCTCTCCTACGAGCAGTACTTC. The chain combines TRBV15 with TRBJ2-7; D gene uncertain. V was cut by 1 base and J by 0 bases, with 4 bases left in between. The CDR3 is made up of 13 amino acids. The germline V gene encodes CDR1 LNHNV and CDR2 YYDKDF (reference sequence).

The V and J genes are TRBV9 and TRBJ2-7; a possible D gene is TRBD2 (6 bases). V was trimmed by 4 bases and J by 3 bases, leaving 17 bases between them. Germline V gene lookup returns CDR1 SGDLS and CDR2 YYNGEE. The CDR3 is 15 residues long. CDR3 nucleotide sequence: TGTGCCAGCAGCCCCCCCGGCGGGGCCCGCTACGAGCAGTACTTC. Translating it yields CASSPPGGARYEQYF.

As to this clonotype: Relative to the germline gene, one junction end is altered; a read error may explain this. The CDR3 coding sequence is TGTGCCACCTCCCCGGGGAGCGAGCGGTACTTC. It specifies CATSPGSERYF. The genes are TRBV24-1 and TRBJ2-7, with D possibly matching TRBD2 (5 bases). The germline gives CDR1 KGHDR, CDR2 SFDVKD. CDR3 size: 11 residues.

This clonotype was seen repeatedly, ten times or more. J is TRBJ2-2 and V is TRBV7-6; possibly TRBD1 for D (7 bases). The germline V and J ends were trimmed by 5 bases and 1 base, with 14 bases remaining between them. This CDR3 has 16 residues. The germline gives CDR1 SGHVS, CDR2 FNYEAQ. CDR3 loop: CASSGGTVVNTGELFF. The CDR3, as DNA: TGTGCCAGCAGCGGGGGGACAGTTGTGAACACCGGGGAGCTGTTTTTT. The full variable domain, in which reference TRBV7-6 and TRBJ2-2 provide the parts outside the CDR3, is GAGVSQSPRYKVTKRGQDVALRCDPISGHVSLYWYRQALGQGPEFLTYFNYEAQQDKSGLPNDRFSAERPEGSISTLTIQRTEQRDSAMYRCASSGGTVVNTGELFFGEGSRLTVL.

This clonotype showed up just a few times. The CDR3 DNA is TGCGCCAGCAGCTTGGGAGATGTGGGCCAAGAGACCCAGTACTTC. This gives the protein CASSLGDVGQETQYF. The genes are TRBV5-1 and TRBJ2-5, with D unresolved. Per the germline V gene, CDR1 is SGHRS and CDR2 is YFSETQ. The V end was cut by 0 bases, the J end by 1 base, with 10 bases between. The CDR3 consists of 15 residues.

This clonotype turned up a few times. This chain connects TRBV4-3 to TRBJ1-5, with no clear D. The CDR3 runs to 13 residues. The germline gives CDR1 LGHNA, CDR2 YSLEER. V was trimmed by 0 bases and J by 5 bases, leaving 5 bases between them. CDR3 sequence: CASSQDYDQPQHF. CDR3 in DNA: TGCGCCAGCAGCCAAGATTATGATCAGCCCCAGCATTTT.

The sample holds a few counts of this clonotype. The chain has TRBV5-1 and TRBJ2-3; TRBD2 matches at 12 bases. J lost 3 bases, V lost 4 bases, and 15 bases had no gene match. The CDR3 contains 19 residues. Germline loops: CDR1 SGHRS, CDR2 YFSETQ. The CDR3 nucleotides are TGCGCCAGCAGCCAAAGGGCTAGCGGGAGGGCCCTTCGAACAGATACGCAGTATTTT. Its translation is CASSQRASGRALRTDTQYF.

The V gene is TRBV5-1, the J gene TRBJ2-1; 16 nucleotides line up with TRBD2. The germline CDR1 and CDR2 sequences are SGHRS and YFSETQ. The V segment lost 4 bases and the J segment 1 base; nucleotides outside the gene matches: 8. This CDR3 contains 19 residues. This CDR3 reads CASSKGLAGGPKSYNEQFF. CDR3 coding DNA: TGCGCCAGCAGCAAGGGACTAGCGGGGGGGCCGAAATCCTACAATGAGCAGTTCTTC.

The rearrangement joins TRBV29-1 to TRBJ2-3; 14 nucleotides align to TRBD2. The CDR3 covers 15 residues. The germline V gene has CDR1 SQVTM and CDR2 ANQGSEA. J was trimmed by 0 bases and V by 5 bases; bases with no gene match: 1. CDR3: CSVWTSGGSTDTQYF. The CDR3 bases are TGCAGCGTTTGGACTAGCGGGGGGAGCACAGATACGCAGTATTTT.

In DNA, the CDR3 is TGTGCCACCAGTCCAACACGTAGCACAGATACGCAGTATTTT. This gives the protein CATSPTRSTDTQYF. The chain recombines TRBV24-1 with TRBJ2-3, with D unclear. The CDR3 covers 14 residues. Germline V gene data show CDR1 as KGHDR and CDR2 as SFDVKD. The V gene lost 6 bases and the J gene lost 0 bases, with 9 bases spanning the gap.

This clonotype was detected once. The J gene is TRBJ2-5, the V gene TRBV2; the match to TRBD2 covers 14 bases. The germline V gene has CDR1 SNHLY and CDR2 FYNNEI. The V segment lost 6 bases and the J segment 4 bases; nucleotides outside the gene matches: 4. CDR3 length: 15 amino acids. CDR3 sequence (DNA): TGTGCCAGCAGGGGACTAGCGGGAGTCCTAGAGACCCAGTACTTC. Protein product: CASRGLAGVLETQYF.

This clonotype qualifies as medium-sized. This rearrangement joins TRBV6-2 or TRBV6-3 to TRBJ2-4; TRBD2 agrees at 9 bases. CDR1 is MNHEY, CDR2 SVGEGT, per germline. The CDR3 has 14 amino acids. V lost 6 bases and J lost 7; bases outside the gene matches: 7. In DNA, the CDR3 is TGTGCCAGCAGCCCAAGCGGGAGGAGTAACATTCAGTACTTC. It is translated as CASSPSGRSNIQYF.

This rearrangement joins TRBV7-2 to TRBJ1-4, with D hard to call. This CDR3 contains 13 residues. Germline V gives CDR1 SGHTA, CDR2 FQGNSA. With 5 bases removed from V and 3 bases from J, the gap between germline ends came to 7 bases. The CDR3 DNA sequence: TGTGCCAGCAGCCTCAGACCTAATGAAAAACTGTTTTTT. Translated, it gives CASSLRPNEKLFF. The full variable domain, rest sourced from reference TRBV7-2 and TRBJ1-4, is GAGVSQSPSNKVTEKGKDVELRCDPISGHTALYWYRQSLGQGLEFLIYFQGNSAPDKSGLPSDRFSAERTGGSVSTLTIQRTQQEDSAVYLCASSLRPNEKLFFGSGTQLSVL.

In regard to this clonotype: A junction boundary mismatches the germline segment, possibly from a read error. The CDR3 nucleotides read TGTGCCAGCAGCTCCCGGGACAGGGAAAGTAACTTT. The encoded protein is CASSSRDRESNF. The V call is TRBV7-9, the J call TRBJ1-1; 9 bases map to TRBD1. Looked up from germline, CDR1 is SEHNR and CDR2 is FQNEAQ (reference sequence). CDR3 length: 12 amino acids.

The V and J genes are TRBV7-2 and TRBJ2-1; D possibly matches TRBD1 or TRBD2 (5 bases each). CDR1 is SGHTA, CDR2 FQGNSA, per germline. This CDR3 has 12 amino acids. Trimming cost V 3 bases and J 9 bases, with 9 bases left between them. This chain's CDR3 is CASSFPGSEQFF. CDR3 DNA sequence: TGTGCCAGCAGCTTTCCAGGGAGTGAGCAGTTCTTC.

Relative to its sample, this clonotype is medium-sized (0.01 to 0.1%). V usage is TRBV6-5 and J usage is TRBJ2-7; D is tentatively TRBD1 or TRBD2 (5 bases each). The CDR3 covers 15 residues. V was clipped by 6 bases and J by 0 bases, with 15 bases between them. In germline, CDR1 is MNHEY, CDR2 SVGAGI. CDR3 in DNA: TGTGCCAGCAGCCCCCAAGCAGGGAGCTCCTACGAGCAGTACTTC. This translates into CASSPQAGSSYEQYF.

By sample share, this clonotype is medium-sized. The chain uses TRBV12-3 or TRBV12-4 and TRBJ2-3; D call uncertain. V lost 1 base, J lost 4 bases, and 6 bases lay in between. The CDR3 totals 13 residues. CDR3 protein: CASSLGESDTQYF. CDR3 nucleotide sequence: TGTGCCAGCAGTTTAGGGGAATCAGATACGCAGTATTTT.

CDR3 DNA sequence: TGTGCCAGTAGTACCGGACTAGCGGGGTACGAGCAGTACTTC. This translates into CASSTGLAGYEQYF. This chain uses TRBV19 with TRBJ2-7; 12 nucleotides match TRBD2. This CDR3 is built from 14 residues. The ends lost 4 bases at V and 4 bases at J; junction bases unmatched: 2. In germline, CDR1 is LNHDA, CDR2 SQIVND (reference sequence).

In its sample, this clonotype is medium-sized (0.01 to 0.1%). This rearrangement joins TRBV27 to TRBJ1-5, with D unclear. Trimming took off 6 bases at V and 2 bases at J, with 14 bases between the two ends. Germline lookup yields CDR1 MNHEY and CDR2 SMNVEV (reference sequence). The CDR3 is made up of 15 amino acids. CDR3 amino acids: CASRVSGYGNQPQHF. The CDR3 nucleotides are TGTGCCAGCAGGGTAAGCGGATATGGCAATCAGCCCCAGCATTTT.